A single sample gave rise to the 10 T cell receptor beta chains below, sequenced in a study of blood T cell repertoires in COVID-19. The method was immunoSEQ multiplex PCR; TCRdb's version includes in-frame clones alone and lacks a portion of them. The sample lists 350,000 or so clones, about nine tenths occurring once. Specimen: peripheral blood. These receptors were taken from an older woman with COVID-19, enrolled during active disease.

This chain connects TRBV13 to TRBJ2-7; D remains ambiguous. The germline V and J ends were trimmed by 5 bases and 6 bases, with 20 bases remaining between them. The germline gives CDR1 PRHDT, CDR2 FYEKMQ (reference sequence). The CDR3 runs to 15 residues. The CDR3 nucleotides read TGTGCCAGCAGCGACCCATACAGTGCTCTCTCCGAGCAGTACTTC. The encoded protein is CASSDPYSALSEQYF.

The rearrangement uses TRBV5-1 and TRBJ1-1, with D possibly matching TRBD1 (6 bases). The V gene lost 7 bases and the J gene lost 3 bases, with 16 bases spanning the gap. Germline values: CDR1 SGHRS, CDR2 YFSETQ. CDR3 length equals 14 residues. The CDR3, as DNA: TGCGCCAGCGGACAAACAGGGAAGGACACTGAAGCTTTCTTT. This translates into CASGQTGKDTEAFF.

CDR3 residues: CASSLRGNSGNTIYF. The CDR3, as DNA: TGTGCCAGCAGCTTAAGGGGAAACTCTGGAAACACCATATATTTT. The rearrangement links TRBV5-4 to TRBJ1-3, with D possibly matching TRBD1 (5 bases). From germline, CDR1 is SGHNT and CDR2 YYREEE (reference sequence). V lost 2 bases and J 0 bases, leaving 9 bases between the germline ends. The CDR3 spans 15 residues. Using reference TRBV5-4 and TRBJ1-3 for the parts outside the CDR3, the full variable domain is ETGVTQSPTHLIKTRGQQVTLRCSSQSGHNTVSWYQQALGQGPQFIFQYYREEENGRGNFPPRFSGLQFPNYSSELNVNALELDDSALYLCASSLRGNSGNTIYFGEGSWLTVV.

This chain links TRBV18 with TRBJ1-3; 7 bases agree with TRBD1. V lost 2 bases to trimming and J lost 5 bases; unmatched junction nucleotides: 9. CDR1 KGHSH and CDR2 LQKENI come from the germline V gene. CDR3 size: 16 residues. CDR3 in amino acids: CASSPEILGGRNTIYF. Here the CDR3 DNA reads TGTGCCAGCTCACCAGAAATCTTAGGGGGCCGAAACACCATATATTTT. Filled out from reference TRBV18 and TRBJ1-3, the complete variable domain reads NAGVMQNPRHLVRRRGQEARLRCSPMKGHSHVYWYRQLPEEGLKFMVYLQKENIIDESGMPKERFSAEFPKEGPSILRIQQVVRGDSAAYFCASSPEILGGRNTIYFGEGSWLTVV.

J is TRBJ2-7 and V is TRBV10-1; 9 bases line up with TRBD1. Germline V gives CDR1 WNHNN, CDR2 SYGVQD (reference sequence). The V gene end was trimmed by 8 bases and the J gene end by 2 bases; junction bases not matched to a gene: 10. The CDR3 sequence is 15 residues long. CDR3 amino acids: CASVPNRGRPYEQYF. The CDR3 bases are TGCGCCAGCGTGCCAAACAGGGGGCGGCCCTACGAGCAGTACTTC.

This chain joins TRBV9 and TRBJ2-1; 10 positions agree with TRBD2. The CDR3 consists of 16 residues. The germline CDR1 and CDR2 sequences are SGDLS and YYNGEE. Unmatched junction bases numbered 7, after V lost 3 bases and J lost 4 bases. This CDR3 is CASSARTSGDYNEQFF. The CDR3, as DNA: TGTGCCAGCAGCGCTCGGACTAGCGGCGATTACAATGAGCAGTTCTTC.

The CDR3 DNA reads TGTGCCAGCAGTTACGGACATCTGAAGGCTGAAGCTTTCTTT. Translation: CASSYGHLKAEAFF. The rearrangement uses TRBV6-6 and TRBJ1-1, with D possibly TRBD1 on 5 matching bases. This CDR3 has 14 amino acids. From germline, CDR1 is MNHNY and CDR2 SVGAGI (reference sequence). V lost 2 bases, J lost 6 bases, and 13 bases lay in between.

The V and J genes are TRBV6-2 or TRBV6-3 and TRBJ2-7, with 9 bases lining up with TRBD1. Per germline, CDR1 MNHEY and CDR2 SVGEGT. The CDR3 covers 18 residues. With 1 base clipped from V and 2 bases from J, the junction kept 12 bases outside the gene matches. The CDR3 sequence is CASSYLPQGQGRTYEQYF. CDR3 coding DNA: TGTGCCAGCAGTTACTTACCGCAAGGACAGGGGAGGACCTACGAGCAGTACTTC.

The rearrangement joins TRBV12-5 to TRBJ2-1, with 8 bases lining up with TRBD2. The germline V gene has CDR1 LGHNT and CDR2 FRNRAP. The CDR3 runs to 16 residues. Losses at the gene ends were 2 bases for V and 7 bases for J; bases not matched to a gene: 10. The CDR3 here is CASGLPLAGAGNEQFF. In DNA form, the CDR3 reads TGTGCTAGTGGTTTGCCGCTAGCGGGCGCGGGGAATGAGCAGTTCTTC.

This clone was counted between two and nine times. At one boundary the junction diverges from the germline segment, which might be a read error. V is TRBV6-5 and J is TRBJ1-2; D perhaps matches TRBD1 (6 bases). This CDR3 region has 12 residues. In germline, CDR1 is MNHEY, CDR2 SVGAGI. CDR3 protein: CASRPLQGPYAF. The CDR3 DNA is TGTGCCAGCAGGCCACTACAGGGTCCCTACGCCTTC.